This T cell receptor (beta chain) was sequenced during a study of T-cell memory formation after mild COVID-19. The study's findings and limits: Within pre-infection memory, some responding clones were found, suggesting cross-reactive memory joined.

As concerns this clonotype: Antigen unknown.

From the 5' RACE reads, TCRdb called clonotypes with MiXCR, one entry per CDR3 protein. Of approximately 440,000 distinct CDR3 sequences detected, 15% to 25% appear once; the ten largest clones hold 7.5% to 10%. This CDR3 spans 12 amino acids. V lost 3 bases, J lost 6 bases, and 9 bases lay in between. Per germline, CDR1 SGHVS and CDR2 FNYEAQ. The clonotype comes from an adult woman who had mild COVID-19 (a few samples of this study predate the infection). Cell type and time point are not known. This sequence joins TRBV7-6 and TRBJ2-7, with D perhaps given as TRBD1 or TRBD2 (5 bases each). The source material was PBMCs or a T cell subset sorted from them (not recorded which). DNA for the CDR3: TGTGCCAGCAGCTTGATTGGGGGCGAGCAGTACTTC. Protein product: CASSLIGGEQYF.